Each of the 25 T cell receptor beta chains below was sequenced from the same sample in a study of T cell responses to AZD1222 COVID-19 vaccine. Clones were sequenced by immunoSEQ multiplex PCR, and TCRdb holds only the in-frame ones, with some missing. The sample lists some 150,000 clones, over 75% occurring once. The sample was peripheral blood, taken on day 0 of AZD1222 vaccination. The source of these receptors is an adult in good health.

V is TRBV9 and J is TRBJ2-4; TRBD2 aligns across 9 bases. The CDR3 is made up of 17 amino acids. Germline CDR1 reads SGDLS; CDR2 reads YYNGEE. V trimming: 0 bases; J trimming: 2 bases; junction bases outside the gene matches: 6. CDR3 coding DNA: TGTGCCAGCAGCGTAGCTGCGGCGGGAGGGTCCAAAAACATTCAGTACTTC. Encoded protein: CASSVAAAGGSKNIQYF.

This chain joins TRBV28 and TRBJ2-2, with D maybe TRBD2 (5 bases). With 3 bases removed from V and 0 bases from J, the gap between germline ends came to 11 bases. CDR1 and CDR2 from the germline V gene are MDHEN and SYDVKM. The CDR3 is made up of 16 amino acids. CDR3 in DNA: TGTGCCAGCAGTTTTTGGCCTAGCTCGAACACCGGGGAGCTGTTTTTT. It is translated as CASSFWPSSNTGELFF. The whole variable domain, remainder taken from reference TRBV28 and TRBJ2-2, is DVKVTQSSRYLVKRTGEKVFLECVQDMDHENMFWYRQDPGLGLRLIYFSYDVKMKEKGDIPEGYSVSREKKERFSLILESASTNQTSMYLCASSFWPSSNTGELFFGEGSRLTVL.

The CDR3 coding sequence is TGTGCCAGCAGCGCCGAAGGGCTTCATCAGCCCCAGCATTTT. Translated, it gives CASSAEGLHQPQHF. This chain connects TRBV7-9 to TRBJ1-5; no definite D call. V was shortened by 5 bases and J by 5 bases, with 13 bases between the two germline ends. The CDR3 is made up of 14 amino acids. CDR1 and CDR2 (germline): SEHNR, FQNEAQ (reference sequence).

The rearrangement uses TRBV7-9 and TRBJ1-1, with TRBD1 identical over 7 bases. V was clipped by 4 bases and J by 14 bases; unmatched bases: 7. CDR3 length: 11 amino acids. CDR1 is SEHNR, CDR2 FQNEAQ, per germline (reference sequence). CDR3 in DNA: TGTGCCAGCAGCTCCGGGACAGAAACATTCTTT. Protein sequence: CASSSGTETFF.

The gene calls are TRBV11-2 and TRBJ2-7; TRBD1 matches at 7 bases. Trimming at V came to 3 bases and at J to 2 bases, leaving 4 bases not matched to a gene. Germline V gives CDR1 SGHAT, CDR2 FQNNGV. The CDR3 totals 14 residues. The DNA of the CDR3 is TGTGCCAGCAGCTTTGAGACAGGGACCTACGAGCAGTACTTC. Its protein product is CASSFETGTYEQYF.

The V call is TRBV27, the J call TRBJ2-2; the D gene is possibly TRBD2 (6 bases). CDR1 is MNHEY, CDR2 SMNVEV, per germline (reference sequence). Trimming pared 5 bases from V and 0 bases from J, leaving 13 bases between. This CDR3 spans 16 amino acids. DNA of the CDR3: TGTGCCAGCAGTAGAGTCCCGGGGGCGAACACCGGGGAGCTGTTTTTT. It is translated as CASSRVPGANTGELFF.

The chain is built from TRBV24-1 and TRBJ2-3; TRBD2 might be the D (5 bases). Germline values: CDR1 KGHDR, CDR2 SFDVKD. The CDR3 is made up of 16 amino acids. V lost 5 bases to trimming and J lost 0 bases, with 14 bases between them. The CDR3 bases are TGTGCCACCAGTGCCGAGGGAGAGCTTAGCACAGATACGCAGTATTTT. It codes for CATSAEGELSTDTQYF.

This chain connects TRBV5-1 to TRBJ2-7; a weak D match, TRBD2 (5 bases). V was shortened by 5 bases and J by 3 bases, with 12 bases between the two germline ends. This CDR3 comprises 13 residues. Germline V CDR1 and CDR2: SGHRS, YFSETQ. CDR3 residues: CASRSGLGYEQYF. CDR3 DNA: TGCGCCAGCAGATCAGGACTTGGCTACGAGCAGTACTTC.

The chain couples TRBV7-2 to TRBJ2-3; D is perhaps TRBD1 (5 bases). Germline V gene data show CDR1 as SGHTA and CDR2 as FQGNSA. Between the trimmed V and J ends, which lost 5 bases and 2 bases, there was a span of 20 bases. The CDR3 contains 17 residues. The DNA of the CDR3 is TGTGCCAGCAGCCCAATGGTGGCGGACATAATCACAGATACGCAGTATTTT. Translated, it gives CASSPMVADIITDTQYF.

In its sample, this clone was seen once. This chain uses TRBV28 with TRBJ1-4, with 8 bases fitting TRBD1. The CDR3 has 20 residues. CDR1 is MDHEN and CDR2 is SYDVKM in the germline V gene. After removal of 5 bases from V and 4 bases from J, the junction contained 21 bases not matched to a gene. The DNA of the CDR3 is TGTGCCAGCAGTCCCTTACCCCAGGGGGCTTACCTTATAGGTAATGAAAAACTGTTTTTT. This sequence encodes CASSPLPQGAYLIGNEKLFF.

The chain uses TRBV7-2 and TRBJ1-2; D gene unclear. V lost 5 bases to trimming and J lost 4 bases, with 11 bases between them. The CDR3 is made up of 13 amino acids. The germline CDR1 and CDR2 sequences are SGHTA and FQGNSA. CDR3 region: CASSELGVYGYTF. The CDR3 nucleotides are TGTGCCAGCAGCGAATTAGGAGTCTATGGCTACACCTTC.

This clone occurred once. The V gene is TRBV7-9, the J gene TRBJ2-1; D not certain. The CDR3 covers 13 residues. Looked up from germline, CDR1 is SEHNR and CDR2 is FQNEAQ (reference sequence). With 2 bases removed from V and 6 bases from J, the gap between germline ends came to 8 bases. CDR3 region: CASSLNALNEQFF. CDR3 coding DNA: TGTGCCAGCAGCTTAAACGCGCTCAATGAGCAGTTCTTC.

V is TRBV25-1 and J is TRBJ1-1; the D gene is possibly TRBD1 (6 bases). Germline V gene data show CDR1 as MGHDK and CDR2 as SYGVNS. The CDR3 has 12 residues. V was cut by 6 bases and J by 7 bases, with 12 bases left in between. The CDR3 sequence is CASRTGYLEAFF. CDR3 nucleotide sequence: TGTGCCAGCAGAACAGGGTACCTTGAAGCTTTCTTT.

CDR3: CASSDPQGFDSPLHF. DNA of the CDR3: TGTGCCAGCAGCGATCCACAGGGTTTTGATTCACCCCTCCACTTT. The chain combines TRBV7-2 with TRBJ1-6, with D possibly being TRBD1 (6 bases). Germline CDR1 is SGHTA and CDR2 is FQGNSA. The CDR3 has 15 amino acids. V lost 5 bases and J 8 bases, leaving 16 bases between the germline ends. The variable domain in full, completed from reference TRBV7-2 and TRBJ1-6, reads GAGVSQSPSNKVTEKGKDVELRCDPISGHTALYWYRQSLGQGLEFLIYFQGNSAPDKSGLPSDRFSAERTGGSVSTLTIQRTQQEDSAVYLCASSDPQGFDSPLHFGNGTRLTVT.

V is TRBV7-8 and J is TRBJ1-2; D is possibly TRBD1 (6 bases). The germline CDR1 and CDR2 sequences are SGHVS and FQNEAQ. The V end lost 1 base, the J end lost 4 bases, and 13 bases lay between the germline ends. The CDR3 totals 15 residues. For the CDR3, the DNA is TGTGCCAGCAGCTTAGTTGGGGGGCTCGGCTATGGCTACACCTTC. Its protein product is CASSLVGGLGYGYTF.

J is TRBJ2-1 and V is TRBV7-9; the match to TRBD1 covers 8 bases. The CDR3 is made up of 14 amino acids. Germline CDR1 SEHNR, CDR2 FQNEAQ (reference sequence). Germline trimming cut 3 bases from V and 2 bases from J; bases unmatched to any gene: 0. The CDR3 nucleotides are TGTGCCAGCAGCTTGGACAGGGCCTACAATGAGCAGTTCTTC. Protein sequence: CASSLDRAYNEQFF.

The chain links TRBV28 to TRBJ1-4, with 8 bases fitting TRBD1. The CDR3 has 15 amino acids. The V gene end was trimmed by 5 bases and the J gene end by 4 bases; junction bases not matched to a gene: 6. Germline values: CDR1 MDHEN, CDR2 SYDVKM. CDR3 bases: TGTGCCAGCAGTATGGACAGGGCGGGTAATGAAAAACTGTTTTTT. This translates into CASSMDRAGNEKLFF.

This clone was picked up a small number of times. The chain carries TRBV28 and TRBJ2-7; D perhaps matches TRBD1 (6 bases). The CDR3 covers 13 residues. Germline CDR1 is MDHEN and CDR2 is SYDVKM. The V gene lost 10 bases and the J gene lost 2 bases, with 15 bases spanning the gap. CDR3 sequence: CATIRDKTYEQYF. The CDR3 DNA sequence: TGTGCCACCATCCGGGACAAAACCTACGAGCAGTACTTC.

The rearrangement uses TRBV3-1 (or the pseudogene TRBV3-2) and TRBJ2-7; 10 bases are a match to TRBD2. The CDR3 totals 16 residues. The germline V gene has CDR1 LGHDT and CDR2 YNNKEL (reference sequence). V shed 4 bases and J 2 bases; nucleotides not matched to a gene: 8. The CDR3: CASSPLGLARTYEQYF. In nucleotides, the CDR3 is TGTGCCAGCAGCCCCTTGGGACTAGCGAGGACCTACGAGCAGTACTTC.

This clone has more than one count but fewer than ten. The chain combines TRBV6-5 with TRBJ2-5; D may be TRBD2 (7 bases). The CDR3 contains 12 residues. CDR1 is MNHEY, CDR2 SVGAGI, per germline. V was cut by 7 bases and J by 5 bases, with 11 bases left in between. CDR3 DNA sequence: TGTGCCAGCAAGGGGGGGAGTGAGACCCAGTACTTC. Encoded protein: CASKGGSETQYF.

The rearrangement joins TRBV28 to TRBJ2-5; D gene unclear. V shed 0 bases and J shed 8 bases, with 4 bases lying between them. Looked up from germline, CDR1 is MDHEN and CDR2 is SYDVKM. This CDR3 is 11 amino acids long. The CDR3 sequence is CASSLWGTQYF. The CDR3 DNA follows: TGTGCCAGCAGTTTATGGGGAACCCAGTACTTC.

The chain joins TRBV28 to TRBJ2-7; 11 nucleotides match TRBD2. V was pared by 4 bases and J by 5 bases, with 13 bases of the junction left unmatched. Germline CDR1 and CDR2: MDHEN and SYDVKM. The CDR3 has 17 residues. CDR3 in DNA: TGTGCCAGCAGTTCCGGGGTTGAACTAGCGGGAGCCCACGAGCAGTACTTC. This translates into CASSSGVELAGAHEQYF.

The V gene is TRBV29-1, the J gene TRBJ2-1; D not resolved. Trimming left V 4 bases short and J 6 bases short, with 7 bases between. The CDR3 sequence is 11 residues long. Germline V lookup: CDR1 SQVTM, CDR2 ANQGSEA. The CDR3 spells CSVVPGNEQFF. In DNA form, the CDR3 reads TGCAGCGTTGTCCCGGGCAATGAGCAGTTCTTC.

CDR3 nucleotide sequence: TGTGCCATCAGCGACCCCAGGAGGGGGTCCGATACGCAGTATTTT. Its translation: CAISDPRRGSDTQYF. The chain has TRBV10-3 and TRBJ2-3, with D perhaps matching TRBD1 or TRBD2 (6 bases each). The V end lost 6 bases, the J end lost 6 bases, and 19 bases lay between the germline ends. The CDR3 runs 15 residues. The germline V gene has CDR1 ENHRY and CDR2 SYGVKD.

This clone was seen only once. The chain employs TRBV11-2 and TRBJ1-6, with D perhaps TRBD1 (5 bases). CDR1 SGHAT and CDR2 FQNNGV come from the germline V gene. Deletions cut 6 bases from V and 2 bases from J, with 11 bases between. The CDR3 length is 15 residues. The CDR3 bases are TGTGCCAGCAGGGTCAGGGATCCCTATAATTCACCCCTCCACTTT. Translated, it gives CASRVRDPYNSPLHF.